This T cell receptor (beta chain) was identified during a study of cytomegalovirus exposure and HLA in healthy donors. Background on the study: One earlier analysis, a look at roughly 170 million T cells, found more than 100 million unique TCR beta sequences.

PCR primers comprised 60 Vbeta and 13 Jbeta primers. The data were produced by immunoSEQ multiplex PCR, yet TCRdb's version contains in-frame clones alone and is incomplete. This table has more than 60,000 clones, nearly 80% appearing once. About this clone itself: Its antigen is currently unknown.

Study conclusions and caveats: In vitro work confirmed that a few CMV-associated chains recognize CMV antigens. Most subjects had HLA-A and HLA-B alleles reportedly predicted accurately by TCR beta sequences. The authors later found most CMV-associated TCR beta chains appeared HLA-restricted.

Germline trimming cut 6 bases from V and 4 bases from J; bases unmatched to any gene: 9. The CDR3 is 15 residues long. The V gene's germline CDR1 is SNHLY and CDR2 FYNNEI. Sequenced: PBMCs. V usage is TRBV2 and J usage is TRBJ2-3; TRBD1 matches at 8 bases. The source of this sequence is a woman aged 40 to 50 in good health and CMV-seropositive. CDR3 loop: CASRRTGYPSDTQYF. CDR3 sequence (DNA): TGTGCCAGCAGACGGACAGGGTATCCTTCAGATACGCAGTATTTT.